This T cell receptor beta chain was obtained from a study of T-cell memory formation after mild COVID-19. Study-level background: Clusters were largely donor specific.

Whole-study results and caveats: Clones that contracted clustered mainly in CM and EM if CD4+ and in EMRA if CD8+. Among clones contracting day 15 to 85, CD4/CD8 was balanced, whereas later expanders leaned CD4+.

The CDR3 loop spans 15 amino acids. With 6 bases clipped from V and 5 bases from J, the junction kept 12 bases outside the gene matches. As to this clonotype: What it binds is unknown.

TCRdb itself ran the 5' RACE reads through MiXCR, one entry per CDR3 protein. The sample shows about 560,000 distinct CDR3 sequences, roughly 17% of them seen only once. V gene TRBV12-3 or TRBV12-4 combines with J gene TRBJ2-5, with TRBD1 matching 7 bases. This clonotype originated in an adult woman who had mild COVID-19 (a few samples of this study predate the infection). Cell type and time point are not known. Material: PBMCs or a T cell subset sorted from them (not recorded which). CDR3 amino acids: CASSFGTASLETQYF. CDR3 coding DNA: TGTGCCAGCAGCTTCGGGACAGCTAGTTTGGAGACCCAGTACTTC.